One T cell receptor (beta chain) is described in this entry. The target antigen is unknown. The V gene's germline CDR1 is SGHRS and CDR2 YFSETQ. The CDR3 spans 13 residues. V lost 5 bases and J lost 4, with 11 bases in between. Sequenced by immunoSEQ multiplex PCR; TCRdb stores in-frame clones only, minus some. The sample records roughly 120,000 clones, 85% to 95% being singletons. The sample comes from a study of graft-versus-host responses after intestinal transplantation. Study-wide background: Multivisceral, liver-intestinal, or isolated intestinal transplants were performed in recipients. Findings and limits, study-wide: The study associated peak circulating GvH clone levels with early post-transplant HvG declines. Among recipient marrow samples, GvH clones were found; some appeared first in ileum or blood.

Sequences were derived from unstimulated CD4+ T cells sorted from spleen or lymph node cells, sampled before intestinal transplant. The clonotype comes from a human donor who received an intestinal transplant. The J gene is TRBJ2-3, the V gene TRBV5-1, with D perhaps TRBD2 (5 bases). CDR3: CASSLGAPDTQYF. In DNA form, the CDR3 reads TGCGCCAGCAGTCTGGGAGCCCCAGATACGCAGTATTTT. The entire variable domain, with the rest obtained from reference TRBV5-1 and TRBJ2-3, is as follows: KAGVTQTPRYLIKTRGQQVTLSCSPISGHRSVSWYQQTPGQGLQFLFEYFSETQRNKGNFPGRFSGRQFSNSRSEMNVSTLELGDSALYLCASSLGAPDTQYFGPGTRLTVL.